The T cell receptor beta chain described here comes from a study of T cells in Graves' hyperthyroidism and ophthalmopathy. This clonotype occurred many times. The CDR3 has 13 amino acids. CDR1 and CDR2 (germline): WSHSY, SAAADI. Trimming removed 6 bases from V and 3 bases from J, with 9 bases in between. Template material for amplifying TCR beta CDR3 regions consisted of RNA transcripts. The primer set for the first-round RT-PCR of the TCR CDR3 was HTBI. TCRdb passed the multiplex PCR reads through MiXCR, listing each CDR3 protein once. The sample holds about 840,000 distinct CDR3 sequences, around 39% seen once.

Sequencing used blood. This chain links TRBV10-2 with TRBJ1-5; D uncertain. This clonotype was obtained from a man younger than 35 with Graves' hyperthyroidism. The CDR3 protein is CASRAHLNQPQHF. The CDR3, as DNA: TGCGCCAGCAGGGCACACCTCAATCAGCCCCAGCATTTT.